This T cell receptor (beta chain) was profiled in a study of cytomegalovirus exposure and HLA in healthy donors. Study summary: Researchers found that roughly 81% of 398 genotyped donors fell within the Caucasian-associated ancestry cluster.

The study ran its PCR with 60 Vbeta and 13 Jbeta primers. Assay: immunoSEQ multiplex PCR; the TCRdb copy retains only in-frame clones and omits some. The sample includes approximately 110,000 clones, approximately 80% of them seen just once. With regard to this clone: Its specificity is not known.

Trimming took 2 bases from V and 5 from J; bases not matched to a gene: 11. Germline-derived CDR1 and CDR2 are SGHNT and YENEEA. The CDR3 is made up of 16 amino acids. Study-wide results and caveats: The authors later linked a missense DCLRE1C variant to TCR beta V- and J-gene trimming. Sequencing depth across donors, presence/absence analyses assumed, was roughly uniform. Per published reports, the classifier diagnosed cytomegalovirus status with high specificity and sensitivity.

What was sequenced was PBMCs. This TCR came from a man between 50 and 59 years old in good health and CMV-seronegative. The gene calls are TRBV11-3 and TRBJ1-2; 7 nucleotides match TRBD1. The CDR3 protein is CASSLSNRDRRYGYTF. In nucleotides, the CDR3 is TGTGCCAGCAGCTTATCCAACCGGGACAGACGTTATGGCTACACCTTC.